This is a list of T cell receptor beta chains from one sample in a study of early T cells in non-severe SARS-CoV-2 infection. TCRdb called the 5' RACE reads again in MiXCR, with one record for every CDR3 protein. The top ten hold over 6.5% of the sample, which has 40,000 to 60,000 distinct CDR3 sequences, roughly 9.8% seen once. Sample: whole blood. The source of these receptors is an adult who was a healthcare worker with PCR-confirmed SARS-CoV-2 infection or an uninfected control (not recorded which). Each CDR3 is given with its conserved first and last residue. D genes are given only for firm matches. The size field is filled for only some rows; it gives once, few, many or a size class.

TRBD2,many,TRBV4-1,TRBJ2-4,CASSQVLAGGGVIQYF,TGCGCCAGCAGCCAAGTTCTAGCGGGAGGTGGAGTCATTCAGTACTTC
-,many,TRBV5-1,TRBJ2-7,CASSIGRNPLYEQYF,TGCGCCAGCAGCATTGGACGGAACCCCCTCTACGAGCAGTACTTC
TRBD1,many,TRBV7-3,TRBJ1-1,CASSLSPRQGEAFF,TGTGCCAGCAGCTTATCACCCCGACAGGGTGAAGCTTTCTTT
-,-,TRBV5-1,TRBJ2-6,CASSLYASGANVLTF,TGCGCCAGCAGCTTGTACGCCTCTGGGGCCAACGTCCTGACTTTC
TRBD2,many,TRBV7-3,TRBJ2-7,CASSLTGGGSVREQYF,TGTGCCAGCAGCTTAACAGGAGGCGGGAGTGTGCGGGAGCAGTACTTC
-,-,TRBV20-1,TRBJ1-2,CSGGENSAGRGYTF,TGCAGTGGAGGGGAAAACTCCGCGGGGCGTGGCTACACCTTC
-,many,TRBV30,TRBJ1-4,CAWSGREGEKLFF,TGTGCCTGGAGTGGACGGGAGGGGGAAAAACTGTTTTTT
-,many,TRBV29-1,TRBJ2-7,CSVEDIRQSSYEQYF,TGCAGCGTTGAGGATATAAGACAGAGCTCCTACGAGCAGTACTTC
-,few,TRBV19,TRBJ2-3,CASSPYRRADTQYF,TGTGCCAGTAGTCCCTACCGACGGGCCGATACGCAGTATTTT
TRBD2,few,TRBV14,TRBJ2-2,CASSLGLAVAWAGELFF,TGTGCCAGCAGCTTGGGACTAGCGGTTGCCTGGGCCGGGGAGCTGTTTTTT
TRBD1,many,TRBV29-1,TRBJ2-1,CSGRRDRGIEEQFF,TGCAGCGGACGCCGGGACAGGGGGATCGAGGAGCAGTTCTTC
TRBD2,-,TRBV4-1,TRBJ2-3,CASSQEVSGGTDTQYF,TGCGCCAGCAGCCAAGAGGTTAGCGGGGGAACAGATACGCAGTATTTT
-,-,TRBV11-2,TRBJ2-7,CASTRWGVEQYF,TGTGCCAGCACTCGGTGGGGGGTCGAGCAGTACTTC
-,few,TRBV29-1,TRBJ1-2,CSVESGGYGYTF,TGCAGCGTTGAGTCAGGCGGTTATGGCTACACCTTC
-,many,TRBV11-2,TRBJ2-5,CASSPGGLGGETQYF,TGTGCCAGCAGCCCCGGGGGGCTCGGGGGAGAGACCCAGTACTTC
TRBD2,-,TRBV5-1,TRBJ2-3,CASSSSLAGGTDTQYF,TGCGCCAGCAGCTCGTCACTAGCGGGCGGCACAGATACGCAGTATTTT
-,many,TRBV7-6,TRBJ2-1,CASSLELAGDEQFF,TGTGCCAGCAGCTTAGAGCTAGCAGGGGATGAGCAGTTCTTC
TRBD2,few,TRBV5-5,TRBJ2-3,CASSPQGLLAGGPRADTQYF,TGTGCCAGCAGCCCCCAAGGGTTGCTAGCGGGAGGGCCGAGGGCAGATACGCAGTATTTT
TRBD2,-,TRBV29-1,TRBJ2-3,CSVEVSGISTDTQYF,TGCAGCGTTGAGGTTAGCGGGATAAGCACAGATACGCAGTATTTT
-,many,TRBV2,TRBJ2-7,CASSVEGTLYEQYF,TGTGCCAGCAGTGTAGAGGGGACACTCTACGAGCAGTACTTC
-,many,TRBV3-1,TRBJ1-1,CASSSGHKNTEAFF,TGTGCCAGCAGCTCGGGACATAAGAACACTGAAGCTTTCTTT
-,-,TRBV7-2,TRBJ1-1,CASSSYEARAFF,TGTGCCAGCAGCTCCTACGAAGCGAGGGCTTTCTTT
-,many,TRBV19,TRBJ1-1,CASSTSLGLNTEAFF,TGTGCCAGTAGTACGAGCTTAGGGCTGAACACTGAAGCTTTCTTT
TRBD1,many,TRBV20-1,TRBJ2-1,CSASGDRGRWEQFF,TGCAGTGCTAGTGGTGACAGGGGACGTTGGGAGCAGTTCTTC